Each of the 11 T cell receptor beta chains below was sequenced from the same sample in a study of yellow fever vaccine responses in identical twins. TCRdb reprocessed the RT-PCR reads via MiXCR and lists one record per CDR3 protein. The table lists approximately 3,000 distinct CDR3 sequences, 83% of them singletons. Sample: T cells from blood (PBMCs), unsorted or a sorted subset (not recorded which), taken before or after yellow fever vaccination (not recorded which). The receptors were gathered from a woman aged 18 to 35 who received the yellow fever vaccine.

The chain couples TRBV15 to TRBJ1-2; D gene uncertain. Germline V gene data show CDR1 as LNHNV and CDR2 as YYDKDF (reference sequence). This CDR3 spans 15 amino acids. The V end was cut by 0 bases, the J end by 8 bases, with 16 bases between. CDR3 region: CATSRDMGRVSGYTF. For the CDR3, the DNA is TGTGCCACCAGCAGAGATATGGGGAGGGTTAGCGGCTACACCTTC.

This clonotype has just a few counts. J is TRBJ2-3 and V is TRBV11-1; TRBD1 aligns across 7 bases. Trimming at V came to 0 bases and at J to 3 bases, leaving 6 bases not matched to a gene. Germline CDR1 and CDR2: SGHAT and FQDESV (reference sequence). The CDR3 is 16 amino acids. CDR3 sequence reads: CASSLARDRLTDTQYF. The CDR3 DNA is TGTGCCAGCAGCTTAGCACGGGACAGATTAACAGATACGCAGTATTTT.

The chain combines TRBV11-2 with TRBJ2-3; D unresolved. Germline assignment: CDR1 SGHAT and CDR2 FQNNGV. The CDR3 is made up of 12 amino acids. With 4 bases removed from V and 2 bases from J, the gap between germline ends came to 4 bases. This chain's CDR3 is CASSSFTDTQYF. In DNA, the CDR3 is TGTGCCAGCAGCTCGTTCACAGATACGCAGTATTTT.

This clonotype was counted only a few times. CDR3 in amino acids: CSAIRGTSGTYEQYF. CDR3 DNA: TGCAGTGCTATCCGTGGGACTAGCGGAACCTACGAGCAGTACTTC. The chain uses TRBV20-1 and TRBJ2-7; TRBD2 agrees at 11 bases. V trimming: 4 bases; J trimming: 2 bases; junction bases outside the gene matches: 7. This CDR3 has 15 amino acids. CDR1 is DFQATT, CDR2 SNEGSKA, per germline (reference sequence).

The chain couples TRBV15 to TRBJ2-2; D is ambiguous. Germline V lookup: CDR1 LNHNV, CDR2 YYDKDF (reference sequence). This CDR3 is built from 13 residues. The germline V and J ends were trimmed by 1 base and 4 bases, with 4 bases remaining between them. The DNA of the CDR3 is TGTGCCACCAGCAGAGGTGTCACCGGGGAGCTGTTTTTT. Its translation: CATSRGVTGELFF.

V is TRBV3-1 and J is TRBJ2-7; D perhaps matches TRBD1 (6 bases). With 4 bases removed from V and 2 bases from J, the gap between germline ends came to 15 bases. The V gene's germline CDR1 is LGHDT and CDR2 YNNKEL (reference sequence). The CDR3 has 15 amino acids. The CDR3 sequence: CASSPALGTTYEQYF. CDR3 bases: TGTGCCAGCAGCCCCGCCCTTGGGACAACCTACGAGCAGTACTTC.

V and J are TRBV11-2 and TRBJ2-1; TRBD2 matches at 7 bases. Per germline, CDR1 SGHAT and CDR2 FQNNGV. Germline trimming cut 5 bases from V and 6 bases from J; bases unmatched to any gene: 10. This CDR3 comprises 15 residues. CDR3 nucleotides: TGTGCCAGCAGCCGCAGACTAGCAGGGCTCAATGAGCAGTTCTTC. As protein: CASSRRLAGLNEQFF.

The chain links TRBV7-2 to TRBJ2-3; no clear D. Germline-derived CDR1 and CDR2 are SGHTA and FQGNSA. CDR3 length: 12 amino acids. Trimming removed 3 bases at V and 7 bases at J, with 8 bases between. CDR3 nucleotides: TGTGCCAGCAGCTTCCCTGGGTATACGCAGTATTTT. Translated, it gives CASSFPGYTQYF. The full variable domain, with the rest looked up from reference TRBV7-2 and TRBJ2-3, is GAGVSQSPSNKVTEKGKDVELRCDPISGHTALYWYRQSLGQGLEFLIYFQGNSAPDKSGLPSDRFSAERTGGSVSTLTIQRTQQEDSAVYLCASSFPGYTQYFGPGTRLTVL.

The chain links TRBV10-3 to TRBJ1-6; D is ambiguous. The CDR3 consists of 14 residues. Germline CDR1 ENHRY, CDR2 SYGVKD. The ends were cut back, 4 bases at V and 9 bases at J, with 13 bases in the middle. The CDR3 nucleotides are TGTGCCATCAGTGTGGGAGACACCCTTTCACCCCTCCACTTT. Protein product: CAISVGDTLSPLHF.

The chain couples TRBV7-3 to TRBJ2-7; 9 bases line up with TRBD1. Germline V CDR1 and CDR2: SGHTA, FQGTGA. The CDR3 is 14 residues long. J gave up 3 bases and V 1 base, and 1 base lay outside the gene matches. The CDR3 DNA follows: TGTGCCAGCAGCTTAAGGACAGGGGACTACGAGCAGTACTTC. It is translated as CASSLRTGDYEQYF. Supplemented by reference TRBV7-3 and TRBJ2-7, the full variable domain reads GAGVSQTPSNKVTEKGKYVELRCDPISGHTALYWYRQSLGQGPEFLIYFQGTGAADDSGLPNDRFFAVRPEGSVSTLKIQRTERGDSAVYLCASSLRTGDYEQYFGPGTRLTVT.

This clonotype came up a few times. The rearrangement uses TRBV6-1 and TRBJ1-2; 7 bases align to TRBD1. The CDR3 consists of 15 residues. V shed 6 bases and J 4 bases; nucleotides not matched to a gene: 11. CDR1 is MNHNS and CDR2 is SASEGT in the germline V gene. CDR3 sequence reads: CASRPGQQDLYGYTF. The CDR3 DNA reads TGTGCCAGCAGACCGGGACAGCAGGACCTCTATGGCTACACCTTC.